In this sample, the clone carrying this TCR beta chain turned up a few times. Its cognate antigen is unknown. The data were obtained in a study of T-cell memory formation after mild COVID-19. Across the study: Largely, the TCR clusters proved donor specific. Study observations and caveats: CD4/CD8 balance held among clones contracting day 15 to 85, and later expanders leaned CD4+. CD8+ contracting clones occupied EMRA, while CD4+ ones occupied mainly CM and EM.

The CDR3 consists of 18 residues. The germline CDR1 and CDR2 sequences are LGHNA and YSLEER. Trimming at V came to 2 bases and at J to 4 bases, leaving 13 bases not matched to a gene. TCRdb re-analysed the 5' RACE reads in MiXCR, keeping a single row per CDR3 protein. The table lists roughly 610,000 distinct CDR3 sequences, approximately 15% of them singletons. J is TRBJ2-5 and V is TRBV4-3; 10 bases line up with TRBD2. Sequencing was performed on PBMCs or a T cell subset sorted from them (not recorded which). The receptor was isolated from an adult woman who had mild COVID-19 (a few samples of this study predate the infection). Cell type and time point are not known. CDR3 protein: CASSQRSSGSRGRETQYF. CDR3 nucleotides: TGCGCCAGCAGCCAAAGGTCTAGCGGGAGTCGGGGAAGAGAGACCCAGTACTTC.